A single sample is the source of the 21 T cell receptor beta chains below, sequenced in a study of T cells in Graves' hyperthyroidism and ophthalmopathy. Authors of the study amplified TCR beta CDR3 regions from RNA transcripts. During a first-round RT-PCR of the TCR CDR3, the HTBI primer set was used. TCRdb called the multiplex PCR reads again in MiXCR, with one record for every CDR3 protein. The sample holds hundreds of thousands of distinct CDR3 sequences; 14% are singletons and the top ten take roughly 10%. Material for sequencing was blood. The receptors were sampled from a woman aged 18-29 years with Graves' hyperthyroidism.

This clonotype was detected only a few times. V usage is TRBV4-3 and J usage is TRBJ2-3, with 9 bases identical to TRBD1. The V gene's germline CDR1 is LGHNA and CDR2 YSLEER. V shed 3 bases, J shed 2 bases, and the junction held 12 bases outside the gene matches. The CDR3 runs to 18 residues. Here the CDR3 reads CASSQTGPGQGSTDTQYF. The CDR3 DNA reads as TGCGCCAGCAGCCAGACCGGACCGGGACAGGGTTCCACAGATACGCAGTATTTT.

This clonotype was counted ten times or more. This chain links TRBV27 with TRBJ2-7; D uncertain. The CDR3 sequence is 14 residues long. CDR1 and CDR2 from the germline V gene are MNHEY and SMNVEV (reference sequence). V shed 5 bases and J shed 6 bases, with 17 bases lying between them. This CDR3 reads CASSPGLVFGEQYF. The CDR3 coding sequence is TGTGCCAGCAGTCCTGGGTTGGTGTTCGGCGAGCAGTACTTC.

This clonotype was recorded many times. The chain has TRBV10-3 and TRBJ1-1; D ambiguous. In germline, CDR1 is ENHRY, CDR2 SYGVKD. CDR3 length: 13 amino acids. Trimming removed 7 bases from V and 1 base from J, with 10 bases in between. CDR3 bases: TGTGCCATCAAAGGGCAGCCGAACACTGAAGCTTTCTTT. Translation gives CAIKGQPNTEAFF.

This clonotype was counted at least ten times. The chain joins TRBV27 to TRBJ2-1; 7 bases are shared with TRBD2. The CDR3 has 13 amino acids. The V and J ends lost 3 bases and 8 bases, in that order; junction bases with no gene match: 4. The V gene's germline CDR1 is MNHEY and CDR2 SMNVEV (reference sequence). CDR3 residues: CASSFAGVDEQFF. CDR3 DNA: TGTGCCAGCAGTTTTGCGGGAGTGGATGAGCAGTTCTTC.

V is TRBV7-9 and J is TRBJ2-7; maybe TRBD2 (6 bases). Deletions cut 5 bases from V and 2 bases from J, with 19 bases between. The CDR3 has 16 amino acids. CDR1 SEHNR and CDR2 FQNEAQ come from the germline V gene (reference sequence). The CDR3 protein is CASSPGPKEGAYEQYF. The CDR3 DNA is TGTGCCAGCAGCCCGGGACCGAAGGAGGGAGCCTACGAGCAGTACTTC. The full variable domain, rest sourced from reference TRBV7-9 and TRBJ2-7, is DTGVSQNPRHKITKRGQNVTFRCDPISEHNRLYWYRQTLGQGPEFLTYFQNEAQLEKSRLLSDRFSAERPKGSFSTLEIQRTEQGDSAMYLCASSPGPKEGAYEQYFGPGTRLTVT.

This chain connects TRBV19 to TRBJ1-6; no reliable D call. Germline V gene lookup returns CDR1 LNHDA and CDR2 SQIVND (reference sequence). The CDR3 extends over 14 amino acids. Trimming took off 4 bases at V and 2 bases at J, with 6 bases between the two ends. CDR3 in DNA: TGTGCCAGTAGTAAGGGAACCTATAATTCACCCCTCCACTTT. It translates to CASSKGTYNSPLHF.

This rearrangement joins TRBV3-1 to TRBJ1-3, with D maybe TRBD1 (5 bases). Germline V gene sequence: CDR1 LGHDT, CDR2 YNNKEL (reference sequence). CDR3 size: 18 residues. Trimming pared 1 base from V and 0 bases from J, leaving 16 bases between. CDR3 DNA: TGTGCCAGCAGCCAAGGAACGCCGGGACCTATCTCTGGAAACACCATATATTTT. Amino acid sequence: CASSQGTPGPISGNTIYF.

This clonotype was counted many times. The chain employs TRBV29-1 and TRBJ1-1; 7 nucleotides match TRBD1. This CDR3 is 14 amino acids long. The germline V gene encodes CDR1 SQVTM and CDR2 ANQGSEA. V lost 7 bases, J lost 3 bases, and 11 bases stayed unmatched. The CDR3 loop is CSAAAGQDDTEAFF. The CDR3 nucleotides read TGCAGCGCCGCAGCCGGACAGGACGACACTGAAGCTTTCTTT.

This chain links TRBV2 with TRBJ2-5; weak D call: TRBD2 (6 bases). Deletions cut 8 bases from V and 7 bases from J, with 14 bases between. Germline values: CDR1 SNHLY, CDR2 FYNNEI. CDR3 size: 12 residues. The CDR3: CASLGGSGTQYF. The CDR3 DNA is TGTGCCAGCCTCGGGGGATCGGGGACCCAGTACTTC.

This clonotype came up many times. The gene calls are TRBV11-2 and TRBJ1-2; D remains unclear. CDR1 and CDR2 (germline): SGHAT, FQNNGV. The CDR3 is 11 residues long. Deletions cut 4 bases from V and 8 bases from J, with 8 bases between. CDR3: CASSSIWGYTF. In DNA form, the CDR3 reads TGTGCCAGCAGCTCAATCTGGGGCTACACCTTC.

This clonotype showed up many times. The chain is built from TRBV2 and TRBJ2-4; D is tentatively TRBD1 or TRBD2 (5 bases each). With 8 bases removed from V and 0 bases from J, the gap between germline ends came to 17 bases. Germline V gene data show CDR1 as SNHLY and CDR2 as FYNNEI. The CDR3 consists of 16 residues. The CDR3 reads CASRDPGLLAKNIQYF. CDR3 in DNA: TGTGCCAGCCGGGACCCAGGCCTTCTAGCCAAAAACATTCAGTACTTC.

This chain links TRBV19 with TRBJ2-7, with D tentatively TRBD1 (6 bases). The germline gives CDR1 LNHDA, CDR2 SQIVND (reference sequence). Deletions cut 6 bases from V and 5 bases from J, with 14 bases between. CDR3 length: 13 amino acids. CDR3 coding DNA: TGTGCCAGTAGGAATACAGGGTTGCACGAGCAGTACTTC. Translating gives CASRNTGLHEQYF.

The V gene is TRBV20-1, the J gene TRBJ1-2, with D unclear. The length of the CDR3 is 13 residues. Germline assignment: CDR1 DFQATT and CDR2 SNEGSKA (reference sequence). The V gene lost 6 bases and the J gene lost 1 base, with 12 bases spanning the gap. CDR3 nucleotide sequence: TGCAGTGCAGGCCTCTTTAATAACTATGGCTACACCTTC. Its protein product is CSAGLFNNYGYTF.

This clonotype has a handful of counts. The rearrangement uses TRBV28 and TRBJ2-1; 7 positions agree with TRBD2. Germline-derived CDR1 and CDR2 are MDHEN and SYDVKM. V gave up 5 bases and J gave up 10 bases; unmatched junction bases: 11. The CDR3 is 14 residues long. The CDR3 sequence: CASSPAGAPEEQFF. The CDR3 DNA reads as TGTGCCAGCAGTCCCGCGGGAGCGCCGGAAGAGCAGTTCTTC. The full variable domain, its missing parts supplied by reference TRBV28 and TRBJ2-1, is DVKVTQSSRYLVKRTGEKVFLECVQDMDHENMFWYRQDPGLGLRLIYFSYDVKMKEKGDIPEGYSVSREKKERFSLILESASTNQTSMYLCASSPAGAPEEQFFGPGTRLTVL.

This sequence joins TRBV19 and TRBJ1-5; TRBD1 aligns across 7 bases. Per germline, CDR1 LNHDA and CDR2 SQIVND (reference sequence). The CDR3 contains 15 residues. The trim removed 3 bases at V and 7 bases at J, leaving 9 bases unmatched. This CDR3 reads CASSIKGGEEQPQHF. DNA of the CDR3: TGTGCCAGTAGTATCAAAGGGGGCGAAGAGCAGCCCCAGCATTTT. Supplemented by reference TRBV19 and TRBJ1-5, the full variable domain reads DGGITQSPKYLFRKEGQNVTLSCEQNLNHDAMYWYRQDPGQGLRLIYYSQIVNDFQKGDIAEGYSVSREKKESFPLTVTSAQKNPTAFYLCASSIKGGEEQPQHFGDGTRLSIL.

This clonotype was detected only a few times. The CDR3 carries no conserved terminal phenylalanine or tryptophan, so it likely arises from a read error. The chain has TRBV12-3 or TRBV12-4 and TRBJ1-5, with D possibly TRBD1 on 6 matching bases. The CDR3 sequence is 13 residues long. V was shortened by 5 bases and J by 3 bases, with 8 bases between the two germline ends. CDR3 region: CASSGQYNQPQHL. CDR3 coding DNA: TGTGCCAGCAGTGGACAGTACAATCAGCCCCAGCATCTT.

The V call is TRBV30, the J call TRBJ2-1; 8 positions agree with TRBD2. Trimming at V came to 8 bases and at J to 6 bases, leaving 15 bases not matched to a gene. Per the germline V gene, CDR1 is GTSNPN and CDR2 is SVGIG (reference sequence). The CDR3 runs 15 residues. The CDR3, as DNA: TGTGCCGGAAAGCAGGTCGGGACTAGAGCCAATGAGCAGTTCTTC. Encoded protein: CAGKQVGTRANEQFF.

The rearrangement uses TRBV19 and TRBJ1-1, with unresolved D. V shed 1 base and J shed 1 base, with 4 bases lying between them. There are 13 residues in the CDR3. Germline-derived CDR1 and CDR2 are LNHDA and SQIVND (reference sequence). The CDR3 sequence: CASSIVQNTEAFF. CDR3 coding DNA: TGTGCCAGTAGTATAGTCCAGAACACTGAAGCTTTCTTT. Using reference TRBV19 and TRBJ1-1 for the parts outside the CDR3, the full variable domain is DGGITQSPKYLFRKEGQNVTLSCEQNLNHDAMYWYRQDPGQGLRLIYYSQIVNDFQKGDIAEGYSVSREKKESFPLTVTSAQKNPTAFYLCASSIVQNTEAFFGQGTRLTVV.

This clonotype was found many times. The chain carries TRBV7-8 and TRBJ1-2, with TRBD1 as a possible D gene (5 bases). Trimming removed 1 base from V and 5 bases from J, with 14 bases in between. This CDR3 region has 15 residues. Per the germline V gene, CDR1 is SGHVS and CDR2 is FQNEAQ. The CDR3, as DNA: TGTGCCAGCAGCTTAGGGGGACCCGGATCATATGGCTACACCTTC. It is translated as CASSLGGPGSYGYTF. Using reference TRBV7-8 and TRBJ1-2 for the parts outside the CDR3, the full variable domain is GAGVSQSPRYKVAKRGQDVALRCDPISGHVSLFWYQQALGQGPEFLTYFQNEAQLDKSGLPSDRFFAERPEGSVSTLKIQRTQQEDSAVYLCASSLGGPGSYGYTFGSGTRLTVV.

This clonotype came up many times. This chain uses TRBV7-3 with TRBJ2-3; a possible D gene is TRBD2 (6 bases). Trimming shortened V by 5 bases and J by 3 bases, and 9 bases separated the two germline ends. CDR1 is SGHTA and CDR2 is FQGTGA in the germline V gene. This CDR3 has 13 residues. The CDR3 coding sequence is TGTGCCAGCAGCCCCCGGGAGACAGATACGCAGTATTTT. Protein: CASSPRETDTQYF.

Ten or more counts support this clonotype. The chain uses TRBV20-1 and TRBJ2-7, with TRBD1 matching over 9 bases. Germline V gene data show CDR1 as DFQATT and CDR2 as SNEGSKA (reference sequence). V lost 5 bases to trimming and J lost 3 bases; unmatched junction nucleotides: 2. The CDR3 is 12 amino acids. CDR3 bases: TGCAGTGCTGGACAGGGGAACTACGAGCAGTACTTC. Translating gives CSAGQGNYEQYF.